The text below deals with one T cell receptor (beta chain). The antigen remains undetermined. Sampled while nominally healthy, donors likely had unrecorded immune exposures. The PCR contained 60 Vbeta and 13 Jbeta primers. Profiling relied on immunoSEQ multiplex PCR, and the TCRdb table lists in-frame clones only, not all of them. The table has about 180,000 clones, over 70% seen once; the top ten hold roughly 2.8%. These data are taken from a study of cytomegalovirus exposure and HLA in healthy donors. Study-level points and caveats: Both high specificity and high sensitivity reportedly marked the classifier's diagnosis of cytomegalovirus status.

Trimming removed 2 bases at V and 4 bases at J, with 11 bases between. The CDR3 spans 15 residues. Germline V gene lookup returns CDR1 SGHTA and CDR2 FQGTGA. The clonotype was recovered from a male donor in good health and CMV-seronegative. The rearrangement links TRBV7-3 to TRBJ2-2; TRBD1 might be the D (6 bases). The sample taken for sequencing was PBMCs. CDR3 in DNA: TGTGCCAGCAGCTTACCAGGGGTAGGCACCGGGGAGCTGTTTTTT. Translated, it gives CASSLPGVGTGELFF.